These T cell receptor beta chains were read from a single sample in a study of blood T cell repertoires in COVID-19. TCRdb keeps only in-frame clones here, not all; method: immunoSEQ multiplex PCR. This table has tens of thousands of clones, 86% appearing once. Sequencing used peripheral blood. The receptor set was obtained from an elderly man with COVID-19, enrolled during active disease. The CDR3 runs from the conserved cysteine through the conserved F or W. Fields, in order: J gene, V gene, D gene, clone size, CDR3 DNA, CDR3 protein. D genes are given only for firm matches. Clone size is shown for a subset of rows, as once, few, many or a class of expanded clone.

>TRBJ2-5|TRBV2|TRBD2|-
TGTGCCAGCAGCGAGACTAGCGGGGGCCAAGAGACCCAGTACTTC
CASSETSGGQETQYF
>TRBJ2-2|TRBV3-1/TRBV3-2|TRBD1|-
TGTGCCAGCAGCCCTTACGATACAGGGGACGGGGAGCTGTTTTTT
CASSPYDTGDGELFF
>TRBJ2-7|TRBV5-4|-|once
TGTGCCAGCAGCAATCCGACAAACTACGAGCAGTACTTC
CASSNPTNYEQYF
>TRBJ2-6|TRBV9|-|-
TGTGCCAGCAGCGTAGGCGGTGGGGCCAACGTCCTGACTTTC
CASSVGGGANVLTF
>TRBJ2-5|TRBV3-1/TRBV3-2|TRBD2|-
TGTGCCAGCAGCCAATCCCGGACTAGCGGACACCAAGAGACCCAGTACTTC
CASSQSRTSGHQETQYF
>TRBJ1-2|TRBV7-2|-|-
TGTGCCAGCAGCTTATCAGGGAACGGTGGCTACACCTTC
CASSLSGNGGYTF
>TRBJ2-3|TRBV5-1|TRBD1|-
TGCGCCAGCAGCTTTGAAATGGACAGGAGCACAGATACGCAGTATTTT
CASSFEMDRSTDTQYF
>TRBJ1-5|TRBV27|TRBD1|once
TGTGCCAGCGCCGCCGGGACAGGGGGCATTCAGCCCCAGCATTTT
CASAAGTGGIQPQHF
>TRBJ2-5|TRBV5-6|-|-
TGTGCCAGCAGCTTGCTGTCCCAAGAGACCCAGTACTTC
CASSLLSQETQYF
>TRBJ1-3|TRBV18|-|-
TGTGCCAGCTCACCACCTAGGGGAGGTGGAAACACCATATATTTT
CASSPPRGGGNTIYF
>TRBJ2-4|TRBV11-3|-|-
TGTGCCAGCAGCTTAGATCCCCGGTCCCCTGCATCAAACAGGGCCAAAAACATTCAGTACTTC
CASSLDPRSPASNRAKNIQYF
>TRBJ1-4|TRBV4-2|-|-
TGTGCCAGCAGCCAAGAAACAGGGAGTAGGGCTAATGAAAAACTGTTTTTT
CASSQETGSRANEKLFF
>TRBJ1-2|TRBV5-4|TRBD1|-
TGTGCCATCCTACAGGGGGCGGACTATGGCTACACCTTC
CAILQGADYGYTF
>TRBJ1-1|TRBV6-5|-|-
TGTGCCAGCACTACAGGGAACACTGAAGCTTTCTTT
CASTTGNTEAFF
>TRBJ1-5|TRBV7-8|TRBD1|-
TGTGCCAGCAGCTTAGCTGCAGGGGGCCAGCCCCAGCATTTT
CASSLAAGGQPQHF
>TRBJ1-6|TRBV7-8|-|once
TGTGCCAGCAGCCCGGAGTCAGCACCCCTCCACTTT
CASSPESAPLHF
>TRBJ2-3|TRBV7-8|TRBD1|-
TGTGCCAGCAGCCTACAGGGGCTGGAAACAGATACGCAGTATTTT
CASSLQGLETDTQYF
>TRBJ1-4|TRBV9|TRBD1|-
TGTGCCAGCAGCGTAAGAACCGGGACAGGTAATGAAAAACTGTTTTTT
CASSVRTGTGNEKLFF
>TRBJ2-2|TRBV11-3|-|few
TGTGCCAGCAGCTTAGGTCGGGGGGAGCTGTTTTTT
CASSLGRGELFF
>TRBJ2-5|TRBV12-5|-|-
TGTGCTAGTGGTCCACAGGGACTACAAGAGACCCAGTACTTC
CASGPQGLQETQYF
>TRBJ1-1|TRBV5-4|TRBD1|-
TGTGCCAGCAGCTTGGTCAGACAGGGAAACACTGAAGCTTTCTTT
CASSLVRQGNTEAFF
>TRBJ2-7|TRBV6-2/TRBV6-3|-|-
TGTGCCAGCAGTTACCCCGGGGACACCCACTCCTACGAGCAGTACTTC
CASSYPGDTHSYEQYF
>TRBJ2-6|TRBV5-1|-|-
TGCGCCAGCAGCGCGGAACCTGGGGCCAACGTCCTGACTTTC
CASSAEPGANVLTF
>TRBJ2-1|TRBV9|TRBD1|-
TGTGCCAGCAGGGGTCCCGGGACAGGGAGCAATGAGCAGTTCTTC
CASRGPGTGSNEQFF
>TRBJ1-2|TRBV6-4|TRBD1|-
TGTGCCAGCAGTGGCCGGGACAGGGGAGACTATGGCTACACCTTC
CASSGRDRGDYGYTF
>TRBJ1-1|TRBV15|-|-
TGTGCCACCAGCAGAGAGGGGGGAGAGGGGAACACTGAAGCTTTCTTT
CATSREGGEGNTEAFF
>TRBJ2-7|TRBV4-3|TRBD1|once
TGCGCCAGCAGCTACTCCGGGACAGGAGAATCCTACGAGCAGTACTTC
CASSYSGTGESYEQYF
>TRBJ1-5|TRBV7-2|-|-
TGTGCCAGCAGCACAACTATCGGGGATCAGCCCCAGCATTTT
CASSTTIGDQPQHF
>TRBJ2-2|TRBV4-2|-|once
TGTGCCAGCAGCCAAGAAGTAACAGGGTGGGACACCGGGGAGCTGTTTTTT
CASSQEVTGWDTGELFF